Given below is one TCR beta chain in context. As yet, its antigen is unknown. Recipients were bled about 28 days pretransplant and at posttransplant days 30, 100, 180. TCRdb's table, derived via immunoSEQ multiplex PCR, lists solely in-frame clones and lacks some. Found here are around 4,800 clones, around 20% of them singletons; the top ten hold roughly a fifth. This sample is part of a study of T cell clonotyping in hematopoietic cell transplantation. Germline V gene lookup returns CDR1 SEHNR and CDR2 FQNEAQ (reference sequence). The CDR3 is 14 amino acids. Trimming shortened V by 4 bases and J by 0 bases, and 9 bases separated the two germline ends. Regarding the study as a whole: Pathologically expanded recipient clonotypes increased progressively from day 30 to day 180 as diversity fell.

This TCR came from a male patient in his late teens or twenties who had an allogeneic stem cell transplant, so the T cells may come from the graft donor. Some clones in this sample may be carry-over from other donors' samples. The V gene is TRBV7-9, the J gene TRBJ1-2, with D unclear. This specimen consisted of PBMCs, obtained 180 days after allogeneic stem cell transplant. The chain's CDR3 is CASSSSAANYGYTF. The DNA for the CDR3 is TGTGCCAGCAGCTCATCAGCAGCTAACTATGGCTACACCTTC.